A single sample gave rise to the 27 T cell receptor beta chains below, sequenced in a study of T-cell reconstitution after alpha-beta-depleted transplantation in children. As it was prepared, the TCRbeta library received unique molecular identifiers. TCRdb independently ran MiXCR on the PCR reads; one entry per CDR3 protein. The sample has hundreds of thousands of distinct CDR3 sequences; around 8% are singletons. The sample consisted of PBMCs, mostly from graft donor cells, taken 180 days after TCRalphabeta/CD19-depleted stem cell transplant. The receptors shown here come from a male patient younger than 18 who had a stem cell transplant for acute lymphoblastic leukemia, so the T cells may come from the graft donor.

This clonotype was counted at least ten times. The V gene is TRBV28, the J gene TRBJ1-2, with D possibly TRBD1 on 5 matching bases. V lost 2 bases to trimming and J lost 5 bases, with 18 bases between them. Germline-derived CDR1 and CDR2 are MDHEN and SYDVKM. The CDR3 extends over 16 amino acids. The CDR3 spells CASSLPITGGRYGYTF. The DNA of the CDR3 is TGTGCCAGCAGTTTACCGATAACAGGAGGGAGGTATGGCTACACCTTC.

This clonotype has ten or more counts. CDR3 in DNA: TGTGCCAGCAGCGTAGCCCTTAGGGGGGGCAGTGAGACCCAGTACTTC. Translating gives CASSVALRGGSETQYF. The chain carries TRBV9 and TRBJ2-5, with D tentatively TRBD2 (7 bases). Deletions cut 0 bases from V and 5 bases from J, with 17 bases between. This CDR3 spans 16 amino acids. Germline V gives CDR1 SGDLS, CDR2 YYNGEE.

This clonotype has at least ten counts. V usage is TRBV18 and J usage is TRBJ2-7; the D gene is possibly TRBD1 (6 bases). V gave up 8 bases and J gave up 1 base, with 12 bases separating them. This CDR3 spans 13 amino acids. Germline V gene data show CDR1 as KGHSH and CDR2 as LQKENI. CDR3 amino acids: CASSPTGSYEQYF. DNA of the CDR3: TGTGCCAGCAGCCCCACAGGGTCCTACGAGCAGTACTTC. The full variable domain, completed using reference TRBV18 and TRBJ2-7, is NAGVMQNPRHLVRRRGQEARLRCSPMKGHSHVYWYRQLPEEGLKFMVYLQKENIIDESGMPKERFSAEFPKEGPSILRIQQVVRGDSAAYFCASSPTGSYEQYFGPGTRLTVT.

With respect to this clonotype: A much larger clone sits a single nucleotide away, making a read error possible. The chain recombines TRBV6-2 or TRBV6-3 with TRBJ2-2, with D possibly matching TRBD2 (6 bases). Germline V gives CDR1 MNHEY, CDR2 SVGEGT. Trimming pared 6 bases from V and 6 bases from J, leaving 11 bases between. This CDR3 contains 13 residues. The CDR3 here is CASRASVAGELFF. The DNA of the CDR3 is TGTGCCAGCAGGGCTAGCGTGGCCGGGGAGCTGTTTTTT.

Here the CDR3 reads CASSLTSGGASYEQYF. The CDR3 DNA follows: TGTGCCAGCAGTTTAACTAGCGGGGGGGCCTCCTACGAGCAGTACTTC. The chain couples TRBV6-5 to TRBJ2-7; 13 nucleotides agree with TRBD2. Germline V lookup: CDR1 MNHEY, CDR2 SVGAGI. V shed 4 bases, J shed 0 bases, and the junction held 3 bases outside the gene matches. The CDR3 sequence is 16 residues long.

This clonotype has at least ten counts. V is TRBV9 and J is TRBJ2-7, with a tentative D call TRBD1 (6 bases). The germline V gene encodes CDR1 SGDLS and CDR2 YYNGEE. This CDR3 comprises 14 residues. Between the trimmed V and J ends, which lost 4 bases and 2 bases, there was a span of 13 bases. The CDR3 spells CASSPNRVTYEQYF. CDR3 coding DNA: TGTGCCAGCAGCCCGAACAGGGTTACCTACGAGCAGTACTTC.

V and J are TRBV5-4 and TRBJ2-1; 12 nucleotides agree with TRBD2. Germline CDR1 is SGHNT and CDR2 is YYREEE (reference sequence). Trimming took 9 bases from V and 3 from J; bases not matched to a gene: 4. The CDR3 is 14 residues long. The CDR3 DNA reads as TGTGCCACCGGACTAGCGGGGATCTACAATGAGCAGTTCTTC. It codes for CATGLAGIYNEQFF.

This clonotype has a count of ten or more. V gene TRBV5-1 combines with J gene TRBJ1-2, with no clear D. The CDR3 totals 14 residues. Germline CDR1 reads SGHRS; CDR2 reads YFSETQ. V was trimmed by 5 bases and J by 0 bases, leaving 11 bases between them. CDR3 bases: TGCGCCAGCAGTCCCCCCACCCCTAACTATGGCTACACCTTC. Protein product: CASSPPTPNYGYTF.

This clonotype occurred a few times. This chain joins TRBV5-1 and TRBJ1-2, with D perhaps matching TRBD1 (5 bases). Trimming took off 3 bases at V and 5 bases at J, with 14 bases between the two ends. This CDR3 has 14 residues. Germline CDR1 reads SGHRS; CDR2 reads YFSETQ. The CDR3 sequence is CASSSLDKTYGYTF. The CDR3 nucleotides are TGCGCCAGCAGCTCCTTGGACAAGACTTATGGCTACACCTTC.

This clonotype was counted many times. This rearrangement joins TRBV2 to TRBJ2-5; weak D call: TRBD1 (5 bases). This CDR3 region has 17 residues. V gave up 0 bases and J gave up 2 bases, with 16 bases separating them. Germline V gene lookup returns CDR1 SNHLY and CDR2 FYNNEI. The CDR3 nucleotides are TGTGCCAGCAGTGAAGCCCCCGGCTCAGGGATGCAAGAGACCCAGTACTTC. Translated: CASSEAPGSGMQETQYF.

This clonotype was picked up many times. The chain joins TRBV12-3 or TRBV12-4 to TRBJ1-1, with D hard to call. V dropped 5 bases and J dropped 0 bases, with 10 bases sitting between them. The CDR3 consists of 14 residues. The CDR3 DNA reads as TGTGCCAGCAGTCCGCGGAACATGAACACTGAAGCTTTCTTT. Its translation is CASSPRNMNTEAFF.

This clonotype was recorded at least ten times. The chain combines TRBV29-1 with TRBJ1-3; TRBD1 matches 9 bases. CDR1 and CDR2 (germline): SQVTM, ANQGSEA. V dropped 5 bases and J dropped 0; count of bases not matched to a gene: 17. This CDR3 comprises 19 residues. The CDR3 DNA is TGCAGCGTTATTTGGGACAGGGTTGGGACCTCTCTCTCTGGAAACACCATATATTTT. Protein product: CSVIWDRVGTSLSGNTIYF.

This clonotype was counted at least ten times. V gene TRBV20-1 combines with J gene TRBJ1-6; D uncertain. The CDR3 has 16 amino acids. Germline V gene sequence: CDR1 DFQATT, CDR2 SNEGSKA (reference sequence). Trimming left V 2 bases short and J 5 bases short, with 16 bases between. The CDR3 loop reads CSARPAIGQDNSPLHF. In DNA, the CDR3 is TGCAGTGCTAGACCCGCGATCGGGCAGGATAATTCACCCCTCCACTTT.

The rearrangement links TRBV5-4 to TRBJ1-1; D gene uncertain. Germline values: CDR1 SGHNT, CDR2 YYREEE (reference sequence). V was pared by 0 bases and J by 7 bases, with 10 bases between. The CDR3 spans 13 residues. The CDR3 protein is CASSLGSSDEAFF. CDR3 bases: TGTGCCAGCAGCTTGGGCAGTAGTGATGAAGCTTTCTTT. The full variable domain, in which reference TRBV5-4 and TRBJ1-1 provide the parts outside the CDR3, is ETGVTQSPTHLIKTRGQQVTLRCSSQSGHNTVSWYQQALGQGPQFIFQYYREEENGRGNFPPRFSGLQFPNYSSELNVNALELDDSALYLCASSLGSSDEAFFGQGTRLTVV.

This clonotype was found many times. CDR3 nucleotides: TGTGCCAGCAGTTCCGCTAGAGATACGCAGTATTTT. This gives the protein CASSSARDTQYF. The chain is built from TRBV12-3 or TRBV12-4 and TRBJ2-3; D uncertain. V was pared by 4 bases and J by 5 bases, with 7 bases between. There are 12 residues in the CDR3.

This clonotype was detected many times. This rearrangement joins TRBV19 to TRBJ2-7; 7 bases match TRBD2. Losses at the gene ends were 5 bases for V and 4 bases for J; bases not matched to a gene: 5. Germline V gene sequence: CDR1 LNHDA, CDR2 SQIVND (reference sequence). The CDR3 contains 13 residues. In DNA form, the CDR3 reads TGTGCCAGTAGTCGGGGGGACGTTTACGAGCAGTACTTC. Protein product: CASSRGDVYEQYF. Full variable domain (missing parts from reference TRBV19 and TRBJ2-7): DGGITQSPKYLFRKEGQNVTLSCEQNLNHDAMYWYRQDPGQGLRLIYYSQIVNDFQKGDIAEGYSVSREKKESFPLTVTSAQKNPTAFYLCASSRGDVYEQYFGPGTRLTVT.

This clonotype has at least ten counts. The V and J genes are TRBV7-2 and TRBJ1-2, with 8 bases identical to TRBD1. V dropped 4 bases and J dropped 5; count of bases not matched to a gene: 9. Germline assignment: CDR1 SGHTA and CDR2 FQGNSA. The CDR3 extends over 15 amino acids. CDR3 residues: CASSSTGGTGYGYTF. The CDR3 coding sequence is TGTGCCAGCAGCTCCACGGGCGGGACAGGTTATGGCTACACCTTC. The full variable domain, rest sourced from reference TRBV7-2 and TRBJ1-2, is GAGVSQSPSNKVTEKGKDVELRCDPISGHTALYWYRQSLGQGLEFLIYFQGNSAPDKSGLPSDRFSAERTGGSVSTLTIQRTQQEDSAVYLCASSSTGGTGYGYTFGSGTRLTVV.

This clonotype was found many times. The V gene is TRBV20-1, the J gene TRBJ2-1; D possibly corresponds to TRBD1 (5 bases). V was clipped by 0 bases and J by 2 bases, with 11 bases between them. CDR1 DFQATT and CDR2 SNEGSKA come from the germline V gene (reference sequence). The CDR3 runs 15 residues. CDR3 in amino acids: CSARDPRAPYNEQFF. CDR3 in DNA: TGCAGTGCTAGAGATCCCAGGGCCCCCTACAATGAGCAGTTCTTC.

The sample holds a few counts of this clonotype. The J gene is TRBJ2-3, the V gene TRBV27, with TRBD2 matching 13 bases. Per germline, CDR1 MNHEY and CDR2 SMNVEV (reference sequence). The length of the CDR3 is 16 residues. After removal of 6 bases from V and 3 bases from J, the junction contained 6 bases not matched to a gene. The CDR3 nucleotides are TGTGCCAGCAGAGACCGGACTAGCGGGAGTACAGATACGCAGTATTTT. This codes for CASRDRTSGSTDTQYF.

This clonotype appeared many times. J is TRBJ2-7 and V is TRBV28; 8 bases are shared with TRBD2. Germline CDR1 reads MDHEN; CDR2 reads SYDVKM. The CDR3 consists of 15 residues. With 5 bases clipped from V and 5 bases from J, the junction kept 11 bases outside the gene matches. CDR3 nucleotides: TGTGCCAGCAGTCCGCCGGGAGGGTCACTCGACGAGCAGTACTTC. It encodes CASSPPGGSLDEQYF.

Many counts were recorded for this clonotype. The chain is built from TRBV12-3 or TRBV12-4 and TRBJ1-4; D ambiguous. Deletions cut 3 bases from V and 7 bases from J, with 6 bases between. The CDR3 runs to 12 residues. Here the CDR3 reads CASSFRAEKLFF. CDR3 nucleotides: TGTGCCAGCAGTTTTCGAGCTGAAAAACTGTTTTTT.

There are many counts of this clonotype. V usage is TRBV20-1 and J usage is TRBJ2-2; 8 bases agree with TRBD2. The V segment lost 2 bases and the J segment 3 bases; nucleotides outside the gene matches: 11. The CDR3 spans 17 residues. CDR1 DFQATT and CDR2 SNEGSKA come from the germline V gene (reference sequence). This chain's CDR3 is CSARPVQGLAHTGELFF. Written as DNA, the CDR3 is TGCAGTGCTAGACCGGTACAAGGACTAGCTCACACCGGGGAGCTGTTTTTT.

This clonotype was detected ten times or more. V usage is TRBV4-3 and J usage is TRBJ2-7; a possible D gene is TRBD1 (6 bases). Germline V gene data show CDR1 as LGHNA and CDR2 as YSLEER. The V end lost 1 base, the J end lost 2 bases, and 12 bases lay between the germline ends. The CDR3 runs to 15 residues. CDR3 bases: TGCGCCAGCAGCCAAGTAGGGGGTTCTACCTACGAGCAGTACTTC. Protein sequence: CASSQVGGSTYEQYF.

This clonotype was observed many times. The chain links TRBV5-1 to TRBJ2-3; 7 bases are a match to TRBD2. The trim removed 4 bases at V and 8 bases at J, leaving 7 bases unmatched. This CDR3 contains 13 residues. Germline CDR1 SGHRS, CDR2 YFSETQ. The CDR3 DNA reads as TGCGCCAGCAGCGGTGATATAGCGGGTACGCAGTATTTT. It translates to CASSGDIAGTQYF. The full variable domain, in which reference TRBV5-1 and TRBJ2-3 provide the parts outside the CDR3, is KAGVTQTPRYLIKTRGQQVTLSCSPISGHRSVSWYQQTPGQGLQFLFEYFSETQRNKGNFPGRFSGRQFSNSRSEMNVSTLELGDSALYLCASSGDIAGTQYFGPGTRLTVL.

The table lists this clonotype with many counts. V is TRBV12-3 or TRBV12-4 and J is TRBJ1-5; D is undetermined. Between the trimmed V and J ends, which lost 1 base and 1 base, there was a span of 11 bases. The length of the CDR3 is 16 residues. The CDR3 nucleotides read TGTGCCAGCAGTTTAGGAGGGAGTGAAAGCAATCAGCCCCAGCATTTT. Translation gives CASSLGGSESNQPQHF.

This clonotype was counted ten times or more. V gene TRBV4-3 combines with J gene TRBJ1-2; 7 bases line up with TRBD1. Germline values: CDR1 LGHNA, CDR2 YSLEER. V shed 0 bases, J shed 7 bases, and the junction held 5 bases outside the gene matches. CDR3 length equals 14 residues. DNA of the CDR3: TGCGCCAGCAGCCAAGATACAGGGGCGGGTGGCTACACCTTC. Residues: CASSQDTGAGGYTF.

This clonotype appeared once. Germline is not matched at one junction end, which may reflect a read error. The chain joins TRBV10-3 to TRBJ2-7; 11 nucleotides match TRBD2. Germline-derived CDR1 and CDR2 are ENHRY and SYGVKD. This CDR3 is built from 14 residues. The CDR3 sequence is CAIRGTSGSYDQYF. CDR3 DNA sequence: TGTGCCATCAGGGGGACTAGCGGCTCCTACGACCAGTACTTC.